The clone carrying this T cell receptor (beta chain) was seen once. The CDR3 runs 13 residues. Trimming pared 4 bases from V and 1 base from J, leaving 7 bases between. Germline V CDR1 and CDR2: MDHEN, SYDVKM. The source of the sample is a study of blood T cell repertoires in COVID-19. Only in-frame clones appear in the TCRdb table, and some are missing; sequencing was by immunoSEQ multiplex PCR. The sample yields 35,000 to 45,000 clones, more than 70% seen once. The V call is TRBV28, the J call TRBJ1-2; no clear D. The sequence came from a human donor in a cohort sampled during active COVID-19. Source material: peripheral blood. The CDR3 DNA follows: TGTGCCAGCAGTTCTCCGGTTAACTATGGCTACACCTTC. Translating it yields CASSSPVNYGYTF.